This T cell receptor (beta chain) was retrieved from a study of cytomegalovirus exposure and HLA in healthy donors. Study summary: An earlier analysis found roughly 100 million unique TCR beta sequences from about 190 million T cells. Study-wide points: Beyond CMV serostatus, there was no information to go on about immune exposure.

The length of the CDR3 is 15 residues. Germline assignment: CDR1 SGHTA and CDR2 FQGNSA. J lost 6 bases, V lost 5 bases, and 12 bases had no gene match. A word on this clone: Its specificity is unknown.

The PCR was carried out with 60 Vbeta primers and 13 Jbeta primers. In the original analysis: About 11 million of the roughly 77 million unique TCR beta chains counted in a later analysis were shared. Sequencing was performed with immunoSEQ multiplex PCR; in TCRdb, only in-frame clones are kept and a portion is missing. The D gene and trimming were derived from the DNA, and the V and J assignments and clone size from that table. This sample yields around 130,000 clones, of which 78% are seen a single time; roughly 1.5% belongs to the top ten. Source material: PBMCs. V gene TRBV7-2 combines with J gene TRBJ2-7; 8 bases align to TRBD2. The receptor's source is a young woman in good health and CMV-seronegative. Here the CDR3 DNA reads TGTGCCAGCAGCCCACCTCCGGGACTAGTCAGCGAGCAGTACTTC. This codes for CASSPPPGLVSEQYF.